Listed below are T cell receptor beta chains from one sample, sequenced in a study of blood T cell repertoires in COVID-19. This table comes from immunoSEQ multiplex PCR, and its TCRdb copy is limited to in-frame clones, with some not included. The sample has over 300,000 clones, about 89% seen once. Sequencing was carried out using PBMCs or T cells enriched from blood (not recorded which). All receptors derive from a woman aged 40 to 50 who had recovered from COVID-19. Each CDR3 is given with its conserved first and last residue. Fields, in order: CDR3 length, D gene, clone size, V gene, J gene, CDR3 DNA, CDR3 protein. D genes are given only for firm matches. Size values are once, few and many counts, or a class for expanded clones, and some rows have none.

cdr3_length: 16
d_call: TRBD2
clone_size: once
v_call: TRBV7-3
j_call: TRBJ2-7
cdr3_nt: TGTGCCAGCAGCTTAGGGGGGACTAGCGGATACTACGAGCAGTACTTC
cdr3_aa: CASSLGGTSGYYEQYF

cdr3_length: 14
d_call: NA
clone_size: NA
v_call: TRBV18
j_call: TRBJ2-2
cdr3_nt: TGTGCCAGCCTACAGGGAAGGGACACCGGGGAGCTGTTTTTT
cdr3_aa: CASLQGRDTGELFF

cdr3_length: 12
d_call: NA
clone_size: once
v_call: TRBV3-1/TRBV3-2
j_call: TRBJ2-7
cdr3_nt: TGTGCCAGCAGCCAAGGGCCCTACGAGCAGTACTTC
cdr3_aa: CASSQGPYEQYF

cdr3_length: 14
d_call: TRBD2
clone_size: NA
v_call: TRBV5-4
j_call: TRBJ2-5
cdr3_nt: TGTGCCAGCAGCTTTAGCGGGGGCCAAGAGACCCAGTACTTC
cdr3_aa: CASSFSGGQETQYF

cdr3_length: 15
d_call: TRBD1
clone_size: NA
v_call: TRBV11-3
j_call: TRBJ2-7
cdr3_nt: TGTGCCAGCAGCCCAAGTCAACAGGGGTCCTACGAGCAGTACTTC
cdr3_aa: CASSPSQQGSYEQYF

cdr3_length: 14
d_call: NA
clone_size: NA
v_call: TRBV9
j_call: TRBJ2-7
cdr3_nt: TGTGCCAGCAGCGTATCTTCGGGTTCCTACGAGCAGTACTTC
cdr3_aa: CASSVSSGSYEQYF

cdr3_length: 17
d_call: TRBD1
clone_size: once
v_call: TRBV13
j_call: TRBJ1-6
cdr3_nt: TGTGCCAGCAGCTTGCCGACCGGGGACAGGGGTAATTCACCCCTCCACTTT
cdr3_aa: CASSLPTGDRGNSPLHF

cdr3_length: 12
d_call: NA
clone_size: NA
v_call: TRBV29-1
j_call: TRBJ1-1
cdr3_nt: TGCAGCGTCATGGACAGTAACACTGAAGCTTTCTTT
cdr3_aa: CSVMDSNTEAFF

cdr3_length: 13
d_call: NA
clone_size: NA
v_call: TRBV2
j_call: TRBJ1-6
cdr3_nt: TGTGCCAGCAAGTCTGGGCTGGATTCACCCCTCCACTTT
cdr3_aa: CASKSGLDSPLHF

cdr3_length: 11
d_call: NA
clone_size: once
v_call: TRBV20-1
j_call: TRBJ1-1
cdr3_nt: TGCAGTGCTGTAAAAAACACTGAAGCTTTCTTT
cdr3_aa: CSAVKNTEAFF

cdr3_length: 15
d_call: TRBD2
clone_size: NA
v_call: TRBV18
j_call: TRBJ2-1
cdr3_nt: TGTGCCAGCTCACCATTAGGACTAGACTACAATGAGCAGTTCTTC
cdr3_aa: CASSPLGLDYNEQFF

cdr3_length: 15
d_call: NA
clone_size: NA
v_call: TRBV6-5
j_call: TRBJ1-3
cdr3_nt: TGTGCCAGCGATCCGGACATGAGCTCTGGAAACACCATATATTTT
cdr3_aa: CASDPDMSSGNTIYF

cdr3_length: 14
d_call: TRBD2
clone_size: once
v_call: TRBV27
j_call: TRBJ2-7
cdr3_nt: TGTGCCAGCAGTTTAATTGGGGGGGCCTACGAGCAGTACTTC
cdr3_aa: CASSLIGGAYEQYF

cdr3_length: 13
d_call: NA
clone_size: NA
v_call: TRBV28
j_call: TRBJ2-3
cdr3_nt: TGTGCCAGCAGTTTAACTAGCCCAGATACGCAGTATTTT
cdr3_aa: CASSLTSPDTQYF

cdr3_length: 14
d_call: NA
clone_size: NA
v_call: TRBV3-1/TRBV3-2
j_call: TRBJ1-1
cdr3_nt: TGTGCCAGCAGCCAAAATCGGGGGGGTTGGGAAGCTTTCTTT
cdr3_aa: CASSQNRGGWEAFF

cdr3_length: 11
d_call: NA
clone_size: NA
v_call: TRBV7-2
j_call: TRBJ2-7
cdr3_nt: TGTGCCAGCAGCTTTACCTACGAGCAGTACTTC
cdr3_aa: CASSFTYEQYF

cdr3_length: 15
d_call: TRBD1
clone_size: NA
v_call: TRBV24-1
j_call: TRBJ1-2
cdr3_nt: TGTGCCACCAGTGACCCGACAGGGGGTTCCTATGGCTACACCTTC
cdr3_aa: CATSDPTGGSYGYTF

cdr3_length: 15
d_call: TRBD1
clone_size: few
v_call: TRBV6-5
j_call: TRBJ1-1
cdr3_nt: TGTGCCAGCAGTCCCACAGGGGACCAGGACACTGAAGCTTTCTTT
cdr3_aa: CASSPTGDQDTEAFF

cdr3_length: 16
d_call: NA
clone_size: few
v_call: TRBV7-3
j_call: TRBJ2-2
cdr3_nt: TGTGCCAGCAGCCGACTGGGGGCATCGAACACCGGGGAGCTGTTTTTT
cdr3_aa: CASSRLGASNTGELFF

cdr3_length: 14
d_call: NA
clone_size: NA
v_call: TRBV18
j_call: TRBJ1-5
cdr3_nt: TGTGCCAGCTCACCAGGGGGCCGAGGTCAGCCCCAGCATTTT
cdr3_aa: CASSPGGRGQPQHF

cdr3_length: 17
d_call: TRBD1
clone_size: NA
v_call: TRBV4-3
j_call: TRBJ2-5
cdr3_nt: TGCGCCAGCAGCCAAGATTGGGCAGGGGGTAGACAAGAGACCCAGTACTTC
cdr3_aa: CASSQDWAGGRQETQYF

cdr3_length: 15
d_call: TRBD2
clone_size: NA
v_call: TRBV10-3
j_call: TRBJ2-7
cdr3_nt: TGTGCCATCAGACAAACTAGCGGGAGGGCCTACGAGCAGTACTTC
cdr3_aa: CAIRQTSGRAYEQYF

cdr3_length: 19
d_call: TRBD1
clone_size: NA
v_call: TRBV7-9
j_call: TRBJ2-6
cdr3_nt: TGTGCCAGCAGCCCTCATAAGGGACAGGGGGCTGTTGGGGCCAACGTCCTGACTTTC
cdr3_aa: CASSPHKGQGAVGANVLTF

cdr3_length: 14
d_call: NA
clone_size: NA
v_call: TRBV15
j_call: TRBJ2-2
cdr3_nt: TGTGCCACCAGCAGAGACAGATACACCGGGGAGCTGTTTTTT
cdr3_aa: CATSRDRYTGELFF

cdr3_length: 14
d_call: TRBD1
clone_size: NA
v_call: TRBV7-2
j_call: TRBJ2-7
cdr3_nt: TGTGCCAGCAGCCCTTGGGACAGCTCCTACGAGCAGTACTTC
cdr3_aa: CASSPWDSSYEQYF

cdr3_length: 15
d_call: TRBD2
clone_size: NA
v_call: TRBV30
j_call: TRBJ2-7
cdr3_nt: TGTGCCTGGTGCGAAGGACTAGCGGTCGCCTACGAGCAGTACTTC
cdr3_aa: CAWCEGLAVAYEQYF

cdr3_length: 16
d_call: TRBD1
clone_size: NA
v_call: TRBV5-5
j_call: TRBJ2-3
cdr3_nt: TGTGCCAGCAGCGGGACAGGGAGTCTTTACACAGATACGCAGTATTTT
cdr3_aa: CASSGTGSLYTDTQYF

cdr3_length: 16
d_call: NA
clone_size: NA
v_call: TRBV3-1/TRBV3-2
j_call: TRBJ1-4
cdr3_nt: TGTGCCAGCAGCCAAGAAGCCGGGGGAGCTAATGAAAAACTGTTTTTT
cdr3_aa: CASSQEAGGANEKLFF

cdr3_length: 16
d_call: TRBD1
clone_size: NA
v_call: TRBV19
j_call: TRBJ1-2
cdr3_nt: TGTGCCAGTAGCCCGACAGGGAGGCACATCCCTTATGGCTACACCTTC
cdr3_aa: CASSPTGRHIPYGYTF

cdr3_length: 15
d_call: TRBD1
clone_size: NA
v_call: TRBV7-3
j_call: TRBJ1-2
cdr3_nt: TGTGCCAGCAGCGTCAACACAGGGGGCGGCTATGGCTACACCTTC
cdr3_aa: CASSVNTGGGYGYTF

cdr3_length: 14
d_call: NA
clone_size: once
v_call: TRBV5-4
j_call: TRBJ2-7
cdr3_nt: TGTGCCAGCAGCTTCCGGGGGTCCCTTTACGAGCAGTACTTC
cdr3_aa: CASSFRGSLYEQYF

cdr3_length: 17
d_call: TRBD1
clone_size: NA
v_call: TRBV7-8
j_call: TRBJ1-2
cdr3_nt: TGTGCCAGCAGCTCTGGACAGGGCCCCTCAACTAACTATGGCTACACCTTC
cdr3_aa: CASSSGQGPSTNYGYTF

cdr3_length: 14
d_call: NA
clone_size: NA
v_call: TRBV25-1
j_call: TRBJ2-7
cdr3_nt: TGTGCCAGCAGTCTCGACAGAGGCGCCTACGAGCAGTACTTC
cdr3_aa: CASSLDRGAYEQYF

cdr3_length: 14
d_call: NA
clone_size: NA
v_call: TRBV7-9
j_call: TRBJ1-2
cdr3_nt: TGTGCCTCGACAGGCAATTTACTTACGGGGGGCTACACCTTC
cdr3_aa: CASTGNLLTGGYTF

cdr3_length: 16
d_call: NA
clone_size: NA
v_call: TRBV28
j_call: TRBJ1-6
cdr3_nt: TGTGCCAGCAGGACCGCCGACAGGCCGGATAATTCACCCCTCCACTTT
cdr3_aa: CASRTADRPDNSPLHF

cdr3_length: 12
d_call: TRBD1
clone_size: NA
v_call: TRBV3-1/TRBV3-2
j_call: TRBJ2-7
cdr3_nt: TGTGCCAGCAGCCAAGGAACAGGGGAACAGTACTTC
cdr3_aa: CASSQGTGEQYF

cdr3_length: 12
d_call: NA
clone_size: many
v_call: TRBV3-1/TRBV3-2
j_call: TRBJ1-5
cdr3_nt: TGTGCCAGCAGCCAAGCTCAGGGGACCCAGCATTTT
cdr3_aa: CASSQAQGTQHF